What follows is one T cell receptor beta chain and its context. Its target antigen remains unknown. No base-level quality is on record; no much larger clone is a single base apart. The immunoSEQ hsTCRbeta Kit was used to sequence TCR beta CDR3 regions from DNA. The original pipeline was this. TCR sequencing data were analysed with the ImmunoSEQ Analyzer. T cell clonality was defined as 1 minus Pielou's evenness, calculated on productive rearrangements. T cell diversity was measured with the inverse Simpson index on productive templates. T cell density was TCR beta template counts normalized to usable DNA, estimated by amplifying and sequencing housekeeping genes. Two-sided Kruskal-Wallis tests were used to compare TCR metrics across histologic stages. TCRdb holds this immuneACCESS table with in-frame rearrangements only. Some clones are missing; in checked studies, unresolved V genes explain under half, and the rest has no known cause. V, J and clone size reflect that table, while D and trimming were determined from the DNA. This sample has 9,900 or so clones in its table, and 76% of those were observed once. About 30% of the sample is in the top ten clones.

The data originate from a study of immune evolution from preneoplasia to lung adenocarcinoma (dated by TCRdb to the early 2020s). Background for the entire study: The study combined immune gene expression, TCR sequencing and multiplex immunofluorescence to profile immune contexture across lung adenocarcinoma precursors and invasive adenocarcinoma. The immune data were integrated with whole exome sequencing and methylation data from the same cohort of nodules. TCR sequencing data came from 51 patients. The overall cohort comprised 40 to 55 patients with pulmonary nodules who underwent surgical resection. Resected precursor lesions (AAH, AIS, MIA) and invasive adenocarcinomas were compared with paired morphologically normal lung tissue. Class I HLA alleles were inferred from exome data with POLYSOLVER, and allele-specific HLA loss was detected with LOHHLA. The study reported that about 100 samples were used for TCR sequencing. Sample size was determined by specimen availability and not by a prior power calculation. Overall study outcomes, separate from this receptor: Because all patients were from Japan and China, applicability to Western populations was uncertain. Normal lung had the highest top T cell clone frequencies, which appeared to decline progressively from AAH through AIS, MIA and invasive adenocarcinoma. The findings reflected association rather than direct causation, and larger cohorts with long-term follow-up and longitudinal biopsies were considered necessary. Normal lung showed the highest clonality, whereas later-stage lesions appeared to have higher T cell density and diversity but lower clonality.

From V the trimming removes 5 bases and from J it removes 2 bases, while the gene matches leave 2 bases of the junction unaccounted for. The CDR3, from cysteine to phenylalanine, totals 13 residues. Just CDR3 DNA is preserved here, 39 bases in frame from base 1. The germline V gene yields MDHEN for CDR1 and SYDVKM for CDR2. Resection was performed on patients in Japan or China between the mid-2010s and the late 2010s. Two lung cancer pathologists independently confirmed the histologic diagnosis of each case on H&E slides. DNA was isolated from FFPE tissue using the AllPrep DNA/RNA FFPE Kit. This receptor was taken from a person aged 55-75 years with lung adenocarcinoma. Some clones in this sample may be carry-over from other donors' samples. The chain links TRBV28 with TRBJ1-2, and 7 bases in between align with TRBD1. The source material was FFPE normal lung tissue adjacent to the tumor. In nucleotides, the sequence is TGTGCCAGCAGTCCGACAGGGAACTATGGCTACACCTTC. This codes for CASSPTGNYGYTF.